The sequence of this T cell receptor beta chain was determined in a study of T cells in Graves' hyperthyroidism and ophthalmopathy. TCR beta CDR3 sequences were amplified from RNA transcripts. During a first-round RT-PCR of the TCR CDR3, the HTBI primer set was used. TCRdb itself ran the multiplex PCR reads through MiXCR, one entry per CDR3 protein. In the table there are approximately 430,000 distinct CDR3 sequences, more than 15% of which are singletons. The V end was cut by 4 bases, the J end by 0 bases, with 15 bases between. The CDR3 runs 16 residues. Germline CDR1 is MNHEY and CDR2 is SMNVEV (reference sequence). This clonotype has ten or more counts.

The receptor comes from a woman aged 18-29 years with Graves' hyperthyroidism. V is TRBV27 and J is TRBJ2-5, with D unresolved. Specimen: blood. The CDR3 DNA sequence: TGTGCCAGCAGTTCTGGACCACAGCGTAACCAAGAGACCCAGTACTTC. This sequence encodes CASSSGPQRNQETQYF.